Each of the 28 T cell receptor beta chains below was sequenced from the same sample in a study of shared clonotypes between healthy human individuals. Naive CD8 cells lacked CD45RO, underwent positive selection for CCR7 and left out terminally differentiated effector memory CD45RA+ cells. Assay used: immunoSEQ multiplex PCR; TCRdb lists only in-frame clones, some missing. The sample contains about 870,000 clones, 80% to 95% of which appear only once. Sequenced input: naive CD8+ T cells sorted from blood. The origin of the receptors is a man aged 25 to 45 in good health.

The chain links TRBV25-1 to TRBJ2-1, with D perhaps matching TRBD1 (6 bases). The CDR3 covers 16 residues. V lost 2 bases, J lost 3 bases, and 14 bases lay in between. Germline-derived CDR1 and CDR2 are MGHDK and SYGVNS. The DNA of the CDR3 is TGTGCCAGCAGTGAACAACAGGGCAGCCACTACAATGAGCAGTTCTTC. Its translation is CASSEQQGSHYNEQFF.

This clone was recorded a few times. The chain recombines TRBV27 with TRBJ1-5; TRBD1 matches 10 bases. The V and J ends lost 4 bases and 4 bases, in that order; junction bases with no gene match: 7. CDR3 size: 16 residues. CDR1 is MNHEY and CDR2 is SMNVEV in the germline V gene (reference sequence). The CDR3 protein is CASSSGQGLRNQPQHF. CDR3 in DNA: TGTGCCAGCAGTTCGGGACAGGGGTTAAGGAATCAGCCCCAGCATTTT.

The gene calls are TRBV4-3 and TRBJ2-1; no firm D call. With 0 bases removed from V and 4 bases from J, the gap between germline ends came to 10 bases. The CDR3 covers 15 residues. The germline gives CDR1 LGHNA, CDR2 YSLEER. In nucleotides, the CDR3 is TGCGCCAGCAGCCAAGATATCGACGGATACAATGAGCAGTTCTTC. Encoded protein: CASSQDIDGYNEQFF.

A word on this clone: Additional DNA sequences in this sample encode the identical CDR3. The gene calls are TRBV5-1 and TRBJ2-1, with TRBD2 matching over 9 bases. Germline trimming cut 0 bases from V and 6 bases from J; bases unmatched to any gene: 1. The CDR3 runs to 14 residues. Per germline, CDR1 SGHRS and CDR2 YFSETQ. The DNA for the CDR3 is TGCGCCAGCAGCTTGGTTAGCGGGAGCAATGAGCAGTTCTTC. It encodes CASSLVSGSNEQFF.

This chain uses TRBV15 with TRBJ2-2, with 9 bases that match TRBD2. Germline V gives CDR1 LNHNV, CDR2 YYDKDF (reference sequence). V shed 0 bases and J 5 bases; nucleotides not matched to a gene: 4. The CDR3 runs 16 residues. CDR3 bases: TGTGCCACCAGCAGAGATGGCCTAGCGGGAACCGGGGAGCTGTTTTTT. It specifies CATSRDGLAGTGELFF. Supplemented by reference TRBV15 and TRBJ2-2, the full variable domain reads DAMVIQNPRYQVTQFGKPVTLSCSQTLNHNVMYWYQQKSSQAPKLLFHYYDKDFNNEADTPDNFQSRRPNTSFCFLDIRSPGLGDTAMYLCATSRDGLAGTGELFFGEGSRLTVL.

Written as DNA, the CDR3 is TGCGCCAGCAGCTTGGGGACAGGGACCGGGGAGCTGTTTTTT. This translates into CASSLGTGTGELFF. The rearrangement links TRBV5-1 to TRBJ2-2, with 8 bases that match TRBD1. The V gene end was trimmed by 0 bases and the J gene end by 5 bases; junction bases not matched to a gene: 0. The CDR3 is 14 amino acids. Germline loops: CDR1 SGHRS, CDR2 YFSETQ.

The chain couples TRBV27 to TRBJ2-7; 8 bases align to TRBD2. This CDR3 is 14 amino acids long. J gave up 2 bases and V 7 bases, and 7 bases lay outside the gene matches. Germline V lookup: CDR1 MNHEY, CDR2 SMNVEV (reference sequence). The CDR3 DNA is TGTGCCAGCAATAAGCGGGAGAGTCCCTACGAGCAGTACTTC. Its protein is CASNKRESPYEQYF.

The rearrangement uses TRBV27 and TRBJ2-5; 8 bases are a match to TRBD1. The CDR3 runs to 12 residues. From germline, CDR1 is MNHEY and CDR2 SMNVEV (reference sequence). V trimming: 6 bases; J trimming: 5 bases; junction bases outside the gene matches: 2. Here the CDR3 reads CASRTGVETQYF. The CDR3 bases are TGTGCCAGCAGGACAGGGGTCGAGACCCAGTACTTC.

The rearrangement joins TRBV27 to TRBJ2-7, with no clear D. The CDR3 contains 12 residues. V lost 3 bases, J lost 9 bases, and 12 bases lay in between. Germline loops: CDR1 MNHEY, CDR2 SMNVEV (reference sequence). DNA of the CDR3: TGTGCCAGCAGTTTGGCTCTAAAGGGGCAGTACTTC. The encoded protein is CASSLALKGQYF.

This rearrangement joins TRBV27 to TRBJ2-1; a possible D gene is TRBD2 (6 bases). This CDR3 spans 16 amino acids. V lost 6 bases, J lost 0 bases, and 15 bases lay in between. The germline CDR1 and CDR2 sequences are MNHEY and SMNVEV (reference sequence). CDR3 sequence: CASRISGAGSYNEQFF. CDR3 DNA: TGTGCCAGCAGGATCTCGGGAGCGGGCTCCTACAATGAGCAGTTCTTC.

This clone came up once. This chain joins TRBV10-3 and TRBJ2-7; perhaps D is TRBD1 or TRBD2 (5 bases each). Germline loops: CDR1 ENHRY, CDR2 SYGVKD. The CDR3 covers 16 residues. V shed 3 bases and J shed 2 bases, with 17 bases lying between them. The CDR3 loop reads CAISDTGDEVAYEQYF. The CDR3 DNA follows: TGTGCCATCAGTGATACCGGGGACGAAGTGGCCTACGAGCAGTACTTC.

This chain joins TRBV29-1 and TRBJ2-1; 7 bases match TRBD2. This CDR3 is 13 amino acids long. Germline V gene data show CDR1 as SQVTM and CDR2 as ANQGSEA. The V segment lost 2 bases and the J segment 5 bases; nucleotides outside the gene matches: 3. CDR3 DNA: TGCAGCGTTGAACTAGCGGAGAACAATGAGCAGTTCTTC. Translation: CSVELAENNEQFF.

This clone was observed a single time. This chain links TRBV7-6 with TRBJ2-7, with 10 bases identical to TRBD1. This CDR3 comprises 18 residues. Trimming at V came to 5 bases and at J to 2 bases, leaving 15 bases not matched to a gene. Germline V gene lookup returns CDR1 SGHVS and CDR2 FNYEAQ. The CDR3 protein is CASSPSPGTGALTYEQYF. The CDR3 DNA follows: TGTGCCAGCAGCCCAAGTCCCGGGACAGGGGCCCTAACCTACGAGCAGTACTTC.

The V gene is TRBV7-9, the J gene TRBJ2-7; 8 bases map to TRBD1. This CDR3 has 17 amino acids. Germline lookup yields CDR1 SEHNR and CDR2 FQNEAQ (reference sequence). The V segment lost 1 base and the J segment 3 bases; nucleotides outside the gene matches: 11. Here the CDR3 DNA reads TGTGCCAGCAGCTTAGGGGGGGATCGGGACAGGTACTACGAGCAGTACTTC. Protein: CASSLGGDRDRYYEQYF. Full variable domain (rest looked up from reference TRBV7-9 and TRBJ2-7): DTGVSQNPRHKITKRGQNVTFRCDPISEHNRLYWYRQTLGQGPEFLTYFQNEAQLEKSRLLSDRFSAERPKGSFSTLEIQRTEQGDSAMYLCASSLGGDRDRYYEQYFGPGTRLTVT.

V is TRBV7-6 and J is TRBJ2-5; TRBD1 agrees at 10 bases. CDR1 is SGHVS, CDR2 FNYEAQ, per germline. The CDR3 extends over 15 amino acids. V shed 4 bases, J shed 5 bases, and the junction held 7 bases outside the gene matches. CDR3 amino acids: CASSYQTGGPETQYF. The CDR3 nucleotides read TGTGCCAGCAGCTATCAGACAGGGGGCCCGGAGACCCAGTACTTC.

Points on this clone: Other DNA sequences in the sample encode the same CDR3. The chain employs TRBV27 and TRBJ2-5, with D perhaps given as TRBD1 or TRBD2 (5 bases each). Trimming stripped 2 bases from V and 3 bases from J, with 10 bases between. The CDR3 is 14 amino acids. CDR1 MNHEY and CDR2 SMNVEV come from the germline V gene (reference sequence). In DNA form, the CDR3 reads TGTGCCAGCAGTTTACTCGGGGCGGAAGAGACCCAGTACTTC. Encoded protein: CASSLLGAEETQYF.

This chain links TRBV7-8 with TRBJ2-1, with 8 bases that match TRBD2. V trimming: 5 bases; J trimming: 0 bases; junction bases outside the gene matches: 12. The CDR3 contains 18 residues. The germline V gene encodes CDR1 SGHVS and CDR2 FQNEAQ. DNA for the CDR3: TGTGCCAGCAGCCCGGGACTAGTAGTTGCGAGCTCCTACAATGAGCAGTTCTTC. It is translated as CASSPGLVVASSYNEQFF.

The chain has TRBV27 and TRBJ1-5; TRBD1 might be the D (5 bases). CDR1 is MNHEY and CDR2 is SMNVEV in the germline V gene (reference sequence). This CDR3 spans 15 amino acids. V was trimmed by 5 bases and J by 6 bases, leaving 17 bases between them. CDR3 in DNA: TGTGCCAGCAGTCCACGGGCGGCGGGGGGTCAGCCCCAGCATTTT. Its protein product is CASSPRAAGGQPQHF.

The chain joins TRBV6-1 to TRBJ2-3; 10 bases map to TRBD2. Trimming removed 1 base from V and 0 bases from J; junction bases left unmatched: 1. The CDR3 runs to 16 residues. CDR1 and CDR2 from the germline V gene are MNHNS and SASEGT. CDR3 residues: CASSEVAGGSTDTQYF. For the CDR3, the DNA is TGTGCCAGCAGTGAAGTAGCGGGAGGCAGCACAGATACGCAGTATTTT.

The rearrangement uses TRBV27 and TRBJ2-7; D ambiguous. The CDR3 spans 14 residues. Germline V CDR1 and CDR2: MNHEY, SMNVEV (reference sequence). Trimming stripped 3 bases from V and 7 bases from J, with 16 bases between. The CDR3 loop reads CASSFQGNGLEQYF. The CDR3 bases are TGTGCCAGCAGTTTCCAAGGAAACGGTTTGGAGCAGTACTTC.

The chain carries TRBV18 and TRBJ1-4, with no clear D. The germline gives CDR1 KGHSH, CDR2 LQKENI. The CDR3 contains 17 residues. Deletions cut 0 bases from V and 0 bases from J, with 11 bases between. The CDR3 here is CASSPPGMQATNEKLFF. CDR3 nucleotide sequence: TGTGCCAGCTCACCACCGGGAATGCAAGCAACTAATGAAAAACTGTTTTTT. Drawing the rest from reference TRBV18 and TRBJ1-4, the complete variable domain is NAGVMQNPRHLVRRRGQEARLRCSPMKGHSHVYWYRQLPEEGLKFMVYLQKENIIDESGMPKERFSAEFPKEGPSILRIQQVVRGDSAAYFCASSPPGMQATNEKLFFGSGTQLSVL.

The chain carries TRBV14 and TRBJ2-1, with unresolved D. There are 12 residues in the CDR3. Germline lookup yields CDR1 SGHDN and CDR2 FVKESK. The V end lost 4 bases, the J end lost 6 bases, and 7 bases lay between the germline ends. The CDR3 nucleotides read TGTGCCAGCAGCCCATTCGTCAATGAGCAGTTCTTC. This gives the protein CASSPFVNEQFF.

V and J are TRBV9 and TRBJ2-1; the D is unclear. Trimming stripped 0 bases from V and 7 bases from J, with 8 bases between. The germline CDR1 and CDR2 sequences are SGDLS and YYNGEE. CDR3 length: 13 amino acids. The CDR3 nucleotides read TGTGCCAGCAGCGTAGCCCCGAGGAATGAGCAGTTCTTC. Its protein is CASSVAPRNEQFF.

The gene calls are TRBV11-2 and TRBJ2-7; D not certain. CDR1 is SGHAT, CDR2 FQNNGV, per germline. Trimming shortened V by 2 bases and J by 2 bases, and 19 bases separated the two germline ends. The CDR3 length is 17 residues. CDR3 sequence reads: CASSLNRFRDAAYEQYF. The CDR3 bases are TGTGCCAGCAGCTTAAATCGCTTTCGTGACGCCGCCTACGAGCAGTACTTC.

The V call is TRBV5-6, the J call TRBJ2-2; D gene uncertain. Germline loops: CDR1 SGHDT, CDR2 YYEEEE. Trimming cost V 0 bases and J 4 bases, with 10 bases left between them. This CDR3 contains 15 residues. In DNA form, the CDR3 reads TGTGCCAGCAGCTTGGGGCAGTTAGTCACCGGGGAGCTGTTTTTT. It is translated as CASSLGQLVTGELFF.

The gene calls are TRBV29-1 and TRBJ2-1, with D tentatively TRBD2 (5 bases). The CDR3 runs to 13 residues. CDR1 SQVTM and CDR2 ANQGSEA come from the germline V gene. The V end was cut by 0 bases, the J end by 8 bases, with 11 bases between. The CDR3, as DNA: TGCAGCGTTGAAGACGGTCGGGGAGATGAGCAGTTCTTC. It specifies CSVEDGRGDEQFF.

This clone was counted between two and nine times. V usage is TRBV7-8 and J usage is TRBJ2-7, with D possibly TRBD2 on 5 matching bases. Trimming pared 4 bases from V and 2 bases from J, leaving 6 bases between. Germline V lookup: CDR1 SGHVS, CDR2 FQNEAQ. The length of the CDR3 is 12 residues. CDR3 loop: CASSWTPYEQYF. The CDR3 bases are TGTGCCAGCAGCTGGACTCCCTACGAGCAGTACTTC.

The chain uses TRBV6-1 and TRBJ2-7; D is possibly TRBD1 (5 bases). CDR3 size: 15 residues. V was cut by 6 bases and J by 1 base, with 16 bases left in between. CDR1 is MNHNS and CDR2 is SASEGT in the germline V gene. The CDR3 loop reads CASRQQDVQSYEQYF. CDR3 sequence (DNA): TGTGCCAGCAGACAACAGGATGTCCAGTCCTACGAGCAGTACTTC.